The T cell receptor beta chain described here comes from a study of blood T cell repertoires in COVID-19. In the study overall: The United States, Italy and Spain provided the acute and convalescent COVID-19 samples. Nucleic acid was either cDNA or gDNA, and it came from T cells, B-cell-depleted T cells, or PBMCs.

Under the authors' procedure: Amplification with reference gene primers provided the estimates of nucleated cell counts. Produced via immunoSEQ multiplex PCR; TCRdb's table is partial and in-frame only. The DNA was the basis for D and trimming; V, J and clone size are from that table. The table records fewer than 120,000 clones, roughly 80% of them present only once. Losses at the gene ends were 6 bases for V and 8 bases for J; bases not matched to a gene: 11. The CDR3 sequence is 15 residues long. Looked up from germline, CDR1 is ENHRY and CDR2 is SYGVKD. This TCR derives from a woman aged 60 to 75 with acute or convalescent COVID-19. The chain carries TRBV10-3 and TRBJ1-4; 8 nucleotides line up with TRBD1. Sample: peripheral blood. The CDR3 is CAIRRKQGVGEKLFF. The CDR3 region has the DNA TGTGCCATCAGGAGGAAACAGGGGGTAGGGGAAAAACTGTTTTTT.